The text below deals with one T cell receptor beta chain. This sample is part of a study of blood T cell repertoires in COVID-19. On the study more broadly: Spain, Italy and the United States supplied samples that represented acute and convalescent COVID-19.

Sequencing used immunoSEQ multiplex PCR; TCRdb keeps in-frame clones, though not all of them. The sample has around 320,000 clones; roughly 90% are singletons. V was trimmed by 3 bases and J by 4 bases, leaving 11 bases between them. The germline gives CDR1 SGDLS, CDR2 YYNGEE. CDR3 length: 14 amino acids. Participants reported their clinical history, and cohort assignment relied on those reports. The clonotype originates from a woman under 40 who had been exposed to COVID-19. The chain links TRBV9 to TRBJ1-5; D might be TRBD1 (6 bases). Sequenced input: PBMCs or T cells enriched from blood (not recorded which). The CDR3 protein is CASSAGTINQPQHF. In DNA form, the CDR3 reads TGTGCCAGCAGCGCGGGGACAATTAATCAGCCCCAGCATTTT.